This TCR beta chain emerged from a study of blood T cell repertoires in COVID-19 (dated by TCRdb to the early 2020s). Study-wide context: Samples covering the acute and convalescent phases of COVID-19 were provided by collaborators in the United States, Italy and Spain. The prospective study material was composed of cDNA or gDNA derived from T cells, B-cell-depleted T cells, or PBMCs. Subjects who had been exposed to COVID-19, were actively infected with it, or had recovered from it provided the deeply sampled blood TCRbeta repertoires that made up the dataset. A freely available public database, intended as a resource for researchers studying the immune response to SARS-CoV-2, is where the repertoires were released. The samples were drawn from two sources: the first 160 participants of the ongoing ImmuneRACE study, and fewer than 1,500 subjects contributed by 6 global collaborators. Sample metadata almost always included a de-identified subject ID, COVID-19 status, age in years and sex. Where HLA class I and class II types were available, the types were taken from metadata supplied by the sample provider, not from assay-based typing.

TCRbeta CDR3 regions were amplified from genomic DNA using the immunoSEQ Assay, a bias-controlled multiplex PCR. Under the source paper's analysis protocol: Nucleated cell counts per sample were estimated from amplification of reference gene primers within the assay. To quantify the absolute abundance of each unique TCRbeta CDR3 rearrangement, sequence reads were collapsed and filtered. For each sample, productive Simpson clonality was calculated as the square root of Simpson's diversity index across productive rearrangements. TCRdb mirrors the immuneACCESS table, restricted to in-frame sequences. Some clones are absent from its copies; in checked studies, under half trace to an unresolved V gene, and the reason for the others is unknown. The D gene and trimming were derived from the DNA, and the V and J assignments and clone size from that table. This sample gives just over 300,000 clones in total; approximately 88% of them show up just once. The top ten clonotypes cover more than 8.5% of the sample.

Summary of the overall study and its limitations: The amount of clinical and demographic metadata varied by source and participant and was provided uncurated.

For this clone: It has no known antigen specificity. It has no much larger one-base neighbor in the sample; base qualities were not kept.

The CDR3 runs 12 residues from the cysteine to the phenylalanine. The DNA shown is the 36-base CDR3, in frame from base 1. V gives up 5 bases and J gives up 4 bases, and the segment between their germline ends measures 6 bases. Enrolling through a virtual design, the prospective study's participants ranged in age from roughly 18 to 95 years and lived across roughly 24 United States geographic areas. To assign participants to cohorts, the prospective study relied on clinical history that participants themselves reported in a screening survey and a study questionnaire. For ImmuneRACE Cohort 3, a participant was defined as recovered based on two consecutive negative NP/OP PCR tests, clearance by a healthcare professional, or resolution of symptoms. In the prospective study, mobile phlebotomists collected whole blood, serum and a nasopharyngeal or oropharyngeal swab from each participant. Over a roughly 2-month period, participants in the prospective study had the option of providing additional blood draws and questionnaires. Blood samples from the prospective study were shipped frozen or at room temperature prior to DNA extraction.

Sequenced sample: PBMCs or T cells enriched from blood (not recorded which). The TCR originated in a woman in her late teens or twenties who had recovered from COVID-19. This chain joins TRBV12-3 or TRBV12-4 to TRBJ1-3; the D gene lacks a confident call. The DNA sequence is TGTGCCAGCAGTCGTATGGGAAACACCATATATTTT. Its translation reads: CASSRMGNTIYF.